This T cell receptor (beta chain) appears in the sequencing data of a study of CD8+ T cells in alopecia areata (dated by TCRdb to between 2017 and 2018). With regard to the full study: The treated patients, all with moderate-to-severe alopecia areata, were enrolled in an open-label pilot trial of oral tofacitinib given at 5 to 10 mg twice daily. Tofacitinib was administered for 6 to 18 months, and 6 months of follow-up off drug were then conducted to assess delayed response and recurrence. The SALT score, which quantifies the percentage of affected scalp surface area, was used to measure disease severity in treated patients. The study used high-throughput TCRbeta sequencing to examine T cell clonal expansion in alopecia areata, in both the C3H/HeJ mouse model and human patients. In humans, TCRbeta sequencing was performed on scalp tissue and on sorted CD4+ and CD8+ peripheral blood T cells from healthy controls and from patients with patchy or totalis/universalis alopecia areata. Biopsies were taken from tofacitinib-treated patients at baseline and at 4 and 24 weeks of treatment, and a later scalp biopsy was taken in several of the tofacitinib-treated patients. Clonality in the scalp was compared among normal scalp (n=4), patchy alopecia areata scalp (n=8), and alopecia totalis/universalis scalp (n=8). The RNA source kit depended on sample type: the PAXgene miRNA kit for fixed scalp, the miRNeasy kit for PBMCs, and the RNeasy kit for mouse skin. immunoSEQ multiplex PCR using 35 Vbeta forward primers and 13 Jbeta reverse primers was used to amplify TCRbeta CDR3 regions. Summary of the overall study and its limitations: Shared TCR sequences between patients were less evident than in mice, which may be partly attributable to HLA diversity in the patient population. Tofacitinib significantly decreased scalp clonality and the number of expanded CD8+ clones among the top 100 scalp clones. Because the treated cohort was small and included a single nonresponder, larger studies are needed to assess links between baseline CD8+ expansion and response. Scalp TCR repertoire analysis is complicated because resident alphabeta T cells in normal human skin are also sequenced, whereas mouse skin is dominated by gammadelta T cells. During tofacitinib treatment, many expanded lesional clones stuck around in both scalp and blood, and this persistence may partly explain why relapse happens after treatment is stopped. Higher clonality and more expanded CD8+ clones were observed in lesional scalp than in normal scalp, particularly in alopecia totalis/universalis, a finding suggestive of antigenic drive.

On this clone itself: Its antigen remains unidentified. Base qualities are not recorded, but no much larger clone differs from it by a single base.

The treatment or condition tag for this specimen amounts to: oral pan-JAK inhibitor, 5-10 mg twice daily. Lesional scalp punch biopsies and peripheral blood were obtained from alopecia areata patients. PBMCs were isolated by density centrifugation and stained for CD3, CD4 and CD8, after which CD4+ and CD8+ T cells were sorted on a FACSAria. From its cysteine to its phenylalanine, the CDR3 spans 14 amino acids. Left in the record is the CDR3 DNA by itself, 42 bases read in frame from the first base. CDR1 and CDR2 were assigned from the germline V gene as SGHRS and YFSETQ. V sheds 4 bases and J sheds 0 bases, leaving 10 bases between their ends. The method behind the library was the immunoSEQ multiplex PCR assay. For TCR sequencing, RNA was extracted from every sample and reverse transcribed into cDNA to serve as template. SuperScript III was used to make first-strand cDNA, primed with a 2:1 mix of oligo-dT and random hexamers. A synthetic immune receptor repertoire was used to assess amplification bias, and residual bias was removed computationally. The study's processing was this. Raw reads were preprocessed to remove errors, and CDR3 was defined according to IMGT conventions as the region from the conserved cysteine to phenylalanine. To get clonality, Shannon entropy was normalized by log2 of the number of productive unique TCRs and the result was subtracted from 1. Scalp TCRbeta sequences were cross-referenced with sorted blood CD4 and CD8 repertoires so that the CD4 or CD8 identity of scalp clones could be inferred. TCRdb re-hosts the immuneACCESS table, in-frame sequences only. Its copies lack some clones; in the studies checked, an unresolved V gene accounts for under half of them, and the cause for the rest is not known. The V and J calls and clone size are taken from that table; D and trimming were inferred from the DNA. The sample records around 300,000 clones, over 45% of which are singletons. 0.9% to 0.95% of the sample is in the top ten clones.

Sequenced material: CD4+ T cells sorted from blood, taken at roughly week 53, from a patient treated with tofacitinib. The TCR originated in a human donor with alopecia areata. Recombination connected TRBV5-1 to TRBJ1-1; the D gene is perhaps TRBD1, from 5 matching bases. The CDR3 sequence is CASSPGLLNTEAFF. At the DNA level, the sequence is TGCGCCAGCAGCCCGGGACTCCTGAACACTGAAGCTTTCTTT.